These 19 T cell receptor beta chains came from one sample sequenced in a study of Graves' ophthalmopathy and Graves' hyperthyroidism. From RNA, the CDR3 regions of TCR beta chains were amplified and sequenced. HTBI primers primed a first-round RT-PCR, and a second-round multiplex PCR followed. MiXCR was run by TCRdb on the multiplex PCR reads, yielding one entry per CDR3 protein. The sample has 200,000 to 250,000 distinct CDR3 sequences, about 47% seen once. Sequenced: peripheral blood. The receptor set was obtained from an adult man with Graves' ophthalmopathy.

This clonotype has a handful of counts. The chain has TRBV27 and TRBJ2-7, with 7 bases aligning to TRBD1. There are 14 residues in the CDR3. V lost 4 bases and J lost 3; bases outside the gene matches: 6. In germline, CDR1 is MNHEY, CDR2 SMNVEV (reference sequence). The CDR3 protein is CASSSYRGNYEQYF. CDR3 nucleotides: TGTGCCAGCAGTTCGTACAGGGGTAACTACGAGCAGTACTTC.

This chain joins TRBV7-9 and TRBJ1-1, with 9 bases lining up with TRBD1. Unmatched junction bases numbered 6, after V lost 3 bases and J lost 4 bases. The CDR3 has 15 residues. Germline V gene data show CDR1 as SEHNR and CDR2 as FQNEAQ (reference sequence). CDR3 DNA: TGTGCCAGCAGCTTGACAGGGGGTAGGAGCACTGAAGCTTTCTTT. Translation gives CASSLTGGRSTEAFF.

The chain is built from TRBV2 and TRBJ1-4; perhaps TRBD1 as D (6 bases). Germline V gene data show CDR1 as SNHLY and CDR2 as FYNNEI. The CDR3 is 15 amino acids. V lost 7 bases and J lost 7, with 19 bases in between. The CDR3 sequence: CASTEAGQGSEKLFF. CDR3 bases: TGTGCCAGCACCGAAGCGGGACAAGGTAGTGAAAAACTGTTTTTT.

The chain recombines TRBV7-6 with TRBJ2-5, with D possibly being TRBD2 (7 bases). The CDR3 extends over 15 amino acids. The germline V gene has CDR1 SGHVS and CDR2 FNYEAQ. The V end was cut by 5 bases, the J end by 5 bases, with 18 bases between. DNA for the CDR3: TGTGCCAGCAGCGCCCAAGGGGGGGCTGATGAGACCCAGTACTTC. It translates to CASSAQGGADETQYF.

In regard to this clonotype: The junction differs from germline at one of its ends, possibly a read error. J is TRBJ1-1 and V is TRBV10-1; the match to TRBD1 covers 12 bases. There are 17 residues in the CDR3. Germline CDR1 and CDR2: WNHNN and SYGVQD (reference sequence). CDR3 loop: CASSGTGGQPGNTEAFF. For the CDR3, the DNA is TGTGCCAGCAGCGGGACAGGGGGCCAACCTGGGAACACTGAAGCTTTCTTT.

V is TRBV7-9 and J is TRBJ1-2, with D maybe TRBD1 (5 bases). V gave up 5 bases and J gave up 4 bases, with 11 bases separating them. CDR1 and CDR2 from the germline V gene are SEHNR and FQNEAQ (reference sequence). The length of the CDR3 is 13 residues. CDR3 sequence: CASSLQAGYGYTF. CDR3 coding DNA: TGTGCCAGCAGCCTACAGGCTGGCTATGGCTACACCTTC.

DNA for the CDR3: TGTGCCAGTAGTATTTGGGCAGGCGGGAACACTGAAGCTTTCTTT. This sequence encodes CASSIWAGGNTEAFF. The chain couples TRBV19 to TRBJ1-1; no definite D call. Germline V CDR1 and CDR2: LNHDA, SQIVND (reference sequence). The CDR3 loop spans 15 amino acids. V gave up 3 bases and J gave up 1 base, with 12 bases separating them.

The gene calls are TRBV2 and TRBJ2-2; D may be TRBD2 (6 bases). With 0 bases removed from V and 4 bases from J, the gap between germline ends came to 15 bases. Germline V CDR1 and CDR2: SNHLY, FYNNEI. The CDR3 loop spans 17 amino acids. DNA of the CDR3: TGTGCCAGCAGTGAAGCCGATCGGGAGTACGTCACCGGGGAGCTGTTTTTT. It codes for CASSEADREYVTGELFF.

V gene TRBV6-6 combines with J gene TRBJ2-7; TRBD2 agrees at 9 bases. The CDR3 contains 14 residues. J lost 6 bases, V lost 0 bases, and 3 bases had no gene match. Germline CDR1 reads MNHNY; CDR2 reads SVGAGI (reference sequence). CDR3 bases: TGTGCCAGCAGTTACTCGGGACTAGCCCTCGAGCAGTACTTC. This translates into CASSYSGLALEQYF.

The rearrangement links TRBV2 to TRBJ2-5; D is uncertain. V was clipped by 2 bases and J by 0 bases, with 10 bases between them. The germline V gene has CDR1 SNHLY and CDR2 FYNNEI. The CDR3 runs 15 residues. The CDR3 DNA reads as TGTGCCAGCAGTGAATACCAGGCCAACCAAGAGACCCAGTACTTC. It yields the protein CASSEYQANQETQYF.

The V gene is TRBV7-2, the J gene TRBJ2-2; 12 positions match TRBD2. The CDR3 consists of 18 residues. The junction had 8 bases not matched to a gene; V was cut back by 6 bases and J by 0 bases. Looked up from germline, CDR1 is SGHTA and CDR2 is FQGNSA. CDR3: CASRLLAGGPTNTGELFF. CDR3 coding DNA: TGTGCCAGCAGGCTACTAGCGGGGGGCCCGACGAACACCGGGGAGCTGTTTTTT. The complete variable domain, with remaining parts taken from reference TRBV7-2 and TRBJ2-2, reads GAGVSQSPSNKVTEKGKDVELRCDPISGHTALYWYRQSLGQGLEFLIYFQGNSAPDKSGLPSDRFSAERTGGSVSTLTIQRTQQEDSAVYLCASRLLAGGPTNTGELFFGEGSRLTVL.

This clonotype showed up just a few times. CDR3 sequence: CASSSDYISTDTQYF. As DNA, the CDR3 is TGTGCCAGCAGCTCGGACTATATTAGCACAGATACGCAGTATTTT. The chain recombines TRBV7-2 with TRBJ2-3, with D tentatively TRBD2 (6 bases). CDR1 and CDR2 (germline): SGHTA, FQGNSA. Between the trimmed V and J ends, which lost 4 bases and 0 bases, there was a span of 11 bases. This CDR3 has 15 residues.

This clonotype was counted only a few times. The V and J genes are TRBV7-3 and TRBJ2-5; the D gene is possibly TRBD2 (7 bases). The germline V gene encodes CDR1 SGHTA and CDR2 FQGTGA. The ends were cut back, 5 bases at V and 4 bases at J, with 20 bases in the middle. The CDR3 has 16 residues. The CDR3 DNA reads as TGTGCCAGCAGCCCAAGGGGGGGGGTCCCCTCAGAGACCCAGTACTTC. It codes for CASSPRGGVPSETQYF.

The chain uses TRBV4-1 and TRBJ1-6; no definite D call. The V gene's germline CDR1 is MGHRA and CDR2 YSYEKL. V was cut by 1 base and J by 1 base, with 11 bases left in between. The CDR3 sequence is 17 residues long. The CDR3 loop is CASSQGLAASYNSPLHF. As DNA, the CDR3 is TGCGCCAGCAGCCAAGGGCTGGCAGCATCCTATAATTCACCCCTCCACTTT.

The chain uses TRBV20-1 and TRBJ2-5; D might be TRBD1 or TRBD2, each matching 6 bases. Germline-derived CDR1 and CDR2 are DFQATT and SNEGSKA (reference sequence). This CDR3 spans 14 amino acids. V lost 3 bases to trimming and J lost 5 bases, with 16 bases between them. The CDR3 here is CSARGPGAEETQYF. CDR3 nucleotide sequence: TGCAGTGCTAGGGGTCCGGGGGCTGAGGAGACCCAGTACTTC.

This clonotype was found a few times. The CDR3 loop reads CASSQGTGNEQYF. As DNA, the CDR3 is TGCGCCAGCAGCCAGGGGACAGGGAACGAGCAGTACTTC. The chain recombines TRBV4-1 with TRBJ2-7, with TRBD1 identical over 9 bases. The germline V gene encodes CDR1 MGHRA and CDR2 YSYEKL. This CDR3 is 13 amino acids long. J was trimmed by 5 bases and V by 3 bases; bases with no gene match: 2.

This clonotype has ten or more counts. The chain carries TRBV5-8 and TRBJ1-1, with D possibly matching TRBD1 (6 bases). Looked up from germline, CDR1 is SGHTS and CDR2 is YDEGEE. V dropped 0 bases and J dropped 3 bases, with 6 bases sitting between them. The CDR3 length is 13 residues. The CDR3 is CASSLDRDTEAFF. The CDR3 coding sequence is TGTGCCAGCAGCTTGGACAGGGACACTGAAGCTTTCTTT.

In this sample, this clonotype turned up once. The chain couples TRBV2 to TRBJ1-6, with 9 positions matching TRBD1. CDR3 length: 14 residues. Germline values: CDR1 SNHLY, CDR2 FYNNEI. V was pared by 6 bases and J by 7 bases, with 4 bases of the junction left unmatched. The CDR3: CASRGTGYNSPLHF. CDR3 DNA sequence: TGTGCCAGCAGGGGGACAGGGTACAATTCACCCCTCCACTTT.

The chain has TRBV3-1 and TRBJ1-1; D remains unclear. The CDR3 is 14 amino acids. The V gene's germline CDR1 is LGHDT and CDR2 YNNKEL (reference sequence). V was shortened by 0 bases and J by 3 bases, with 8 bases between the two germline ends. The CDR3 DNA reads as TGTGCCAGCAGCCAAGATCAGGAGGACACTGAAGCTTTCTTT. Its translation is CASSQDQEDTEAFF.